This T cell receptor (beta chain) was identified in a study of monozygotic twins with inflammatory bowel disease. TCR libraries were prepared from 3,500 to 4,500 ng total RNA each. Researchers put TCRalpha and TCRbeta cDNA through two nested PCRs lasting around 15 and 10 cycles. TCRdb reprocessed the 5' RACE reads and keeps a single row for each CDR3 protein, giving no DNA. This repertoire includes more than 85,000 distinct CDR3 sequences. Remarks on this clonotype: Its antigen is unidentified.

Whole-study results and caveats: Healthy co-twins showed greater TCRbeta diversity (inverse Simpson) than IBD patients.

The CDR3 consists of 14 residues. Germline CDR1 reads DFQATT; CDR2 reads SNEGSKA (reference sequence). V and J are TRBV20-1 and TRBJ2-1; the TCRdb D gene call, TRBD2, has no DNA to confirm it. Material for sequencing was blood. The receptor comes from a human donor with ulcerative colitis or Crohn's disease, or a healthy co-twin of an affected twin (not recorded which). The CDR3 protein is CSASKASGSNEQFF.